This TCR beta chain was recorded in a study of cytomegalovirus exposure and HLA in healthy donors. The study's findings and limits: A prior analysis recorded that most TCR beta V segments were productive about 90% or about 30% of the time.

Primers: 60 Vbeta forward and 13 Jbeta reverse. In the study's own analysis: There were 80 million or so unique TCR beta chains by a later count, and some 11 million of them were shared. Measured with immunoSEQ multiplex PCR; TCRdb has only the in-frame clones, and not every one. The V and J calls and clone size are taken from that table; D and trimming were inferred from the DNA. The table for this sample gives 85,000 to 90,000 clones. As to this clone: Its antigen is unknown.

This receptor was identified in a middle-aged man in good health and CMV-seropositive. What was sequenced was PBMCs.

CDR3: CASSSQPPGLNYGYTF. For the CDR3, the DNA is TGTGCCAGCAGCTCCCAGCCCCCGGGTCTCAACTATGGCTACACCTTC. This chain connects TRBV9 to TRBJ1-2; unclear D gene. Germline V gives CDR1 SGDLS, CDR2 YYNGEE. Trimming took 4 bases from V and 2 from J, leaving 18 bases between them. This CDR3 region has 16 residues.